This T cell receptor beta chain was profiled in a study of T cell repertoires in cytomegalovirus infection. This clonotype has only a few counts. TCRdb re-analysed the reads in MiXCR, keeping a single row per CDR3 protein. The table includes about 100,000 distinct CDR3 sequences, about a quarter detected once. Unmatched junction bases numbered 2, after V lost 2 bases and J lost 5 bases. The germline V gene encodes CDR1 MNHEY and CDR2 SVGEGT. The CDR3 runs 14 residues. Sequencing was done on a sample of CD8+ T cells from PBMCs. V usage is TRBV6-2 or TRBV6-3 and J usage is TRBJ2-1, with 8 bases that match TRBD2. This sequence originates from a human donor in good health (CMV status not recorded). Some clones in this sample may be carry-over from other donors' samples. The CDR3 region is CASSYGSGNNEQFF. In DNA, the CDR3 is TGTGCCAGCAGTTACGGTAGCGGGAACAATGAGCAGTTCTTC.